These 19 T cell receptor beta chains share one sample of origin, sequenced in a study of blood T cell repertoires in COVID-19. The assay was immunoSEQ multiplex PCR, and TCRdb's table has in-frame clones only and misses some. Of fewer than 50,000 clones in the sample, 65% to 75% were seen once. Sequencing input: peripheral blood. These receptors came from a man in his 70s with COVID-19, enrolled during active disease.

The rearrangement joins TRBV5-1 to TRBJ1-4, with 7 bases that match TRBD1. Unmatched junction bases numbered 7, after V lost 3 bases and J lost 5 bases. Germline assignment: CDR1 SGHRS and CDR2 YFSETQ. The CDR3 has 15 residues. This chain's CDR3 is CASSWGTARNEKLFF. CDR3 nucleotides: TGCGCCAGCAGCTGGGGGACAGCTAGAAATGAAAAACTGTTTTTT.

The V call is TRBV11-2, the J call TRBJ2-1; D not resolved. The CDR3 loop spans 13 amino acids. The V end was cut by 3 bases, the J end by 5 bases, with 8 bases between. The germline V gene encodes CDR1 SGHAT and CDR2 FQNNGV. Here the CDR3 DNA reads TGTGCCAGCAGCTTCGACGGAGACAATGAGCAGTTCTTC. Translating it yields CASSFDGDNEQFF.

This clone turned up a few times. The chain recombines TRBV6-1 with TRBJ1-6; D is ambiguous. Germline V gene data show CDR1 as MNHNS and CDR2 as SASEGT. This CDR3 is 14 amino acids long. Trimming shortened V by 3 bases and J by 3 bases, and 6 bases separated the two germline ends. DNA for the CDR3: TGTGCCAGCAGTGATCCAGGCTATAATTCACCCCTCCACTTT. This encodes CASSDPGYNSPLHF.

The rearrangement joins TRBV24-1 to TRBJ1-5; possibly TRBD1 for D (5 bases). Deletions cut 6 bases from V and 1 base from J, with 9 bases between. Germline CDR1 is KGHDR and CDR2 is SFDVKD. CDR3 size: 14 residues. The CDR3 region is CATSQQGSNQPQHF. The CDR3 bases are TGTGCCACCAGTCAGCAGGGAAGCAATCAGCCCCAGCATTTT.

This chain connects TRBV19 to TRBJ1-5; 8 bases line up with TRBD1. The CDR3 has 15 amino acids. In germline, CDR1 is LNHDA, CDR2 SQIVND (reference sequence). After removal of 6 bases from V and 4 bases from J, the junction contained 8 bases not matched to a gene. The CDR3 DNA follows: TGTGCCAGTAGAGAGACCGGGACAGGTAATCAGCCCCAGCATTTT. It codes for CASRETGTGNQPQHF.

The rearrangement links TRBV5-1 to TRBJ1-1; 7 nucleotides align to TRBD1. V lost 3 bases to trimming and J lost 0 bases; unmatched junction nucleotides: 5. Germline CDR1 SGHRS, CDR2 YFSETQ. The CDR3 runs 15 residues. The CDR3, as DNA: TGCGCCAGCAGCTGGGCGGACAGGCTGAACACTGAAGCTTTCTTT. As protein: CASSWADRLNTEAFF.

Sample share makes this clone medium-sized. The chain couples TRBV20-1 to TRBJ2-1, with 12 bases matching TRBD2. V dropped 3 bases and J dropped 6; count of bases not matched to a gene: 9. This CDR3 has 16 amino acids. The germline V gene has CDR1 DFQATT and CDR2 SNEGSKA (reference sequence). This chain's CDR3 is CSASSSGRAPGNEQFF. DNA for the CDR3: TGCAGTGCTAGTTCTAGCGGGAGGGCTCCGGGCAATGAGCAGTTCTTC.

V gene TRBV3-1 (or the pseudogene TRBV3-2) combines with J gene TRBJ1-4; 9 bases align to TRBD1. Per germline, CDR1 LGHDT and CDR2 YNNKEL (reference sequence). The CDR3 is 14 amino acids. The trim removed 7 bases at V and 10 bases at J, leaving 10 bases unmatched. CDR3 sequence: CASTETGGTGKLFF. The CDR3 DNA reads TGTGCCAGCACAGAGACAGGGGGTACTGGAAAACTGTTTTTT.

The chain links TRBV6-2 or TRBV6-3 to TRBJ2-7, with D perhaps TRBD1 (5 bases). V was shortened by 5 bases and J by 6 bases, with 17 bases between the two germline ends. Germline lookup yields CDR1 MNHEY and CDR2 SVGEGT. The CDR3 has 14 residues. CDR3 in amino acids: CASSLPRVYGEQYF. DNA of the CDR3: TGTGCCAGCAGTCTGCCCAGGGTTTATGGCGAGCAGTACTTC.

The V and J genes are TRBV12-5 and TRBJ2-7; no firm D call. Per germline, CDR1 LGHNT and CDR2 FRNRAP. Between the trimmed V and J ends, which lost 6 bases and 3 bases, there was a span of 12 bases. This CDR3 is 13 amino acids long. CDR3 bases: TGTGCTAGTGGCCGAGACACCCACTACGAGCAGTACTTC. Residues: CASGRDTHYEQYF.

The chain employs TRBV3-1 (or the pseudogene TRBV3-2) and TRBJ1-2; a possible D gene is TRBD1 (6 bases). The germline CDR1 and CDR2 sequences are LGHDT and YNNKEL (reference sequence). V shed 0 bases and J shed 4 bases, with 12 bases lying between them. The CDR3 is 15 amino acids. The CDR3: CASSQDQRGPYGYTF. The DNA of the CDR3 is TGTGCCAGCAGCCAAGATCAGCGGGGGCCCTATGGCTACACCTTC.

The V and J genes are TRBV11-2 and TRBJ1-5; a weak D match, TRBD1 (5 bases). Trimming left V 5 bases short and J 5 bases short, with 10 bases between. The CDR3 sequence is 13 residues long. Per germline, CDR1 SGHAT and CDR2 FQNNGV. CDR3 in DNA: TGTGCCAGCAGCCGACAGTTACATCAGCCCCAGCATTTT. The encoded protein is CASSRQLHQPQHF.

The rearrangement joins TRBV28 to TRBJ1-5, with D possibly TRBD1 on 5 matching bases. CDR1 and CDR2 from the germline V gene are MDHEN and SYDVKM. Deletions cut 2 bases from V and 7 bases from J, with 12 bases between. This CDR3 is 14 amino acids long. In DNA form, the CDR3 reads TGTGCCAGCAGTTTACTAGGGGTTTCACAGCCCCAGCATTTT. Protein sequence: CASSLLGVSQPQHF.

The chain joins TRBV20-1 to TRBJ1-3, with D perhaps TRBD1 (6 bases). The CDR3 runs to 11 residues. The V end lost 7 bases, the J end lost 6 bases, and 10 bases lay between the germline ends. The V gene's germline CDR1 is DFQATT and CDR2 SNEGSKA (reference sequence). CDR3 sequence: CSGTAQNTIYF. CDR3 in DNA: TGCAGTGGGACAGCCCAAAACACCATATATTTT.

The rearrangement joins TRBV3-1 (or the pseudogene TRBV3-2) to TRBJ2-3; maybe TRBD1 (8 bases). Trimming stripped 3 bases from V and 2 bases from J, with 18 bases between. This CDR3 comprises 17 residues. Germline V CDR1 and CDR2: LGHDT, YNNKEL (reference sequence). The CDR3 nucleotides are TGTGCCAGCAGCCAGGCGGGGGACAGGATCACCACAGATACGCAGTATTTT. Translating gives CASSQAGDRITTDTQYF.

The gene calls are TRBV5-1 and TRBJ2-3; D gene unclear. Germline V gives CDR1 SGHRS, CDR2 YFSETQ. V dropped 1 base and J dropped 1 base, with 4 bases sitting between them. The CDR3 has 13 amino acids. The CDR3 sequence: CASSLTGTDTQYF. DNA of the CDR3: TGCGCCAGCAGCTTGACGGGCACAGATACGCAGTATTTT.

The CDR3 DNA sequence: TGTGCCACCAGCTTTCGGCTTGGACAGGTAGTTAACGAGCAGTACTTC. Residues: CATSFRLGQVVNEQYF. The chain carries TRBV15 and TRBJ2-7; 7 positions match TRBD1. J was trimmed by 5 bases and V by 5 bases; bases with no gene match: 15. CDR3 length: 16 amino acids. From germline, CDR1 is LNHNV and CDR2 YYDKDF (reference sequence).

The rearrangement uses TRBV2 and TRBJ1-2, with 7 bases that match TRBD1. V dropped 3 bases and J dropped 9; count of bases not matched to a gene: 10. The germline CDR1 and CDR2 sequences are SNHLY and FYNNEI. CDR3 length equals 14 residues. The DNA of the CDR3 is TGTGCCAGCAGTGAGGGGCAGGGGGTGAAAAGCTACACCTTC. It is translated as CASSEGQGVKSYTF.

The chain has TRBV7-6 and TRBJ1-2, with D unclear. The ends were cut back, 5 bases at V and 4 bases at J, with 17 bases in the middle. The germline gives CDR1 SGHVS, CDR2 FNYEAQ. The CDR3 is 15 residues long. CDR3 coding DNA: TGTGCCAGCAGCCCCAGCGAGCACATCTTCTATGGCTACACCTTC. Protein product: CASSPSEHIFYGYTF.